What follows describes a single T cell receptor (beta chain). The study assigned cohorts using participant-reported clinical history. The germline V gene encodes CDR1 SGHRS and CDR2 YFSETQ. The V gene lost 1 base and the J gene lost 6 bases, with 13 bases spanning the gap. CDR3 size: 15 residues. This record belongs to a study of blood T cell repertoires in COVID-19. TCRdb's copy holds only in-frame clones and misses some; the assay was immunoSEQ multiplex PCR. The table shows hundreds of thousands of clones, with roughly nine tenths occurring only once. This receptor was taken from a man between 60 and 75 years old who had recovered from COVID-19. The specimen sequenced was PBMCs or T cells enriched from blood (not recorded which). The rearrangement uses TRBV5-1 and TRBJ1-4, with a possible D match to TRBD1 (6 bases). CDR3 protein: CASSLWGRLDEKLFF. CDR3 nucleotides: TGCGCCAGCAGCTTGTGGGGGCGCCTAGATGAAAAACTGTTTTTT.